Below, 21 T cell receptor beta chains from the same sample are listed, as sequenced in a study of cytomegalovirus exposure and HLA in healthy donors. In the PCR, 60 Vbeta and 13 Jbeta primers were used. The assay was immunoSEQ multiplex PCR, and TCRdb's table has in-frame clones only and misses some. The sample has about 200,000 clones, around 75% seen once; the top ten hold roughly 1.5%. The material sequenced was PBMCs. All receptors come from a woman between 45 and 60 years old in good health and CMV-seronegative.

This clone appeared a few times. The V and J genes are TRBV2 and TRBJ1-3, with 8 bases identical to TRBD1. CDR3 length equals 16 residues. The germline V gene has CDR1 SNHLY and CDR2 FYNNEI. Trimming took 1 base from V and 0 from J; bases not matched to a gene: 2. The CDR3 sequence: CASSEVDRVSGNTIYF. The CDR3 coding sequence is TGTGCCAGCAGTGAAGTGGACAGGGTCTCTGGAAACACCATATATTTT.

This chain uses TRBV6-5 with TRBJ1-2; D remains unclear. CDR3 size: 14 residues. The V gene's germline CDR1 is MNHEY and CDR2 SVGAGI. The ends were cut back, 0 bases at V and 2 bases at J, with 7 bases in the middle. The CDR3 region is CASSYSAVNYGYTF. The CDR3 nucleotides read TGTGCCAGCAGTTACTCTGCAGTGAACTATGGCTACACCTTC.

This clone was seen only a few times. This chain connects TRBV28 to TRBJ1-4; 8 nucleotides line up with TRBD1. Per the germline V gene, CDR1 is MDHEN and CDR2 is SYDVKM. The CDR3 is 12 amino acids. With 1 base clipped from V and 16 bases from J, the junction kept 5 bases outside the gene matches. CDR3 DNA: TGTGCCAGCAGTTTATTGCCAGGGGGCAAGTTTTTT. It is translated as CASSLLPGGKFF.

The chain couples TRBV11-3 to TRBJ2-1; no clear D. V shed 0 bases and J shed 5 bases, with 8 bases lying between them. This CDR3 spans 14 amino acids. Germline-derived CDR1 and CDR2 are SGHNT and YENEEA. DNA for the CDR3: TGTGCCAGCAGCTTAGACCCCGCGCACAATGAGCAGTTCTTC. It encodes CASSLDPAHNEQFF.

This chain connects TRBV6-1 to TRBJ1-1; 8 nucleotides align to TRBD1. This CDR3 has 14 residues. J gave up 0 bases and V 6 bases, and 3 bases lay outside the gene matches. The germline V gene has CDR1 MNHNS and CDR2 SASEGT. DNA of the CDR3: TGTGCCAGCAGGGGACAGGTAATGAACACTGAAGCTTTCTTT. Protein: CASRGQVMNTEAFF.

The chain couples TRBV7-9 to TRBJ2-5, with 9 bases matching TRBD1. Germline V gene data show CDR1 as SEHNR and CDR2 as FQNEAQ (reference sequence). This CDR3 spans 17 amino acids. With V trimmed by 0 bases and J by 5 bases, 10 bases remained unmatched. CDR3 DNA: TGTGCCAGCAGCTTAGCGGTGGGACAGGGTAGGTCGGAGACCCAGTACTTC. Its translation is CASSLAVGQGRSETQYF.

The chain has TRBV28 and TRBJ1-6; 10 nucleotides align to TRBD1. The V gene's germline CDR1 is MDHEN and CDR2 SYDVKM. The CDR3 totals 15 residues. V was clipped by 3 bases and J by 6 bases; unmatched bases: 2. CDR3 in DNA: TGTGCCAGCAGTTTCAGGGACAGGGGTAATTCACCCCTCCACTTT. Its protein is CASSFRDRGNSPLHF.

The table lists this clone with a count of one. This chain links TRBV20-1 with TRBJ1-1; D unresolved. This CDR3 is built from 11 residues. V was shortened by 3 bases and J by 5 bases, with 7 bases between the two germline ends. Germline CDR1 and CDR2: DFQATT and SNEGSKA (reference sequence). CDR3 sequence: CSASSRTEAFF. In DNA, the CDR3 is TGCAGTGCTAGTAGTCGAACTGAAGCTTTCTTT.

The chain joins TRBV19 to TRBJ2-7, with a weak D call TRBD2 (6 bases). The CDR3 has 14 residues. V lost 4 bases and J 4 bases, leaving 14 bases between the germline ends. Germline V lookup: CDR1 LNHDA, CDR2 SQIVND (reference sequence). Written as DNA, the CDR3 is TGTGCCAGTAGTAGGGGCGGGAACACTTACGAGCAGTACTTC. Translating it yields CASSRGGNTYEQYF. The entire variable domain, with the rest obtained from reference TRBV19 and TRBJ2-7, is as follows: DGGITQSPKYLFRKEGQNVTLSCEQNLNHDAMYWYRQDPGQGLRLIYYSQIVNDFQKGDIAEGYSVSREKKESFPLTVTSAQKNPTAFYLCASSRGGNTYEQYFGPGTRLTVT.

This clone showed up just a few times. The chain carries TRBV6-1 and TRBJ2-1; 7 nucleotides match TRBD1. CDR3 length: 14 amino acids. Germline V gene data show CDR1 as MNHNS and CDR2 as SASEGT. With V trimmed by 4 bases and J by 4 bases, 4 bases remained unmatched. CDR3 loop: CASSGQGFYNEQFF. The CDR3 DNA sequence: TGTGCCAGCAGTGGACAGGGATTTTACAATGAGCAGTTCTTC.

This chain's CDR3 is CASSSTGGTEAFF. In DNA, the CDR3 is TGTGCCAGCAGTTCAACAGGGGGCACTGAAGCTTTCTTT. The gene calls are TRBV2 and TRBJ1-1, with 8 bases lining up with TRBD1. From germline, CDR1 is SNHLY and CDR2 FYNNEI. J was trimmed by 4 bases and V by 5 bases; bases with no gene match: 3. This CDR3 comprises 13 residues.

The V and J genes are TRBV5-1 and TRBJ2-1; no reliable D call. CDR1 and CDR2 from the germline V gene are SGHRS and YFSETQ. This CDR3 has 12 residues. Deletions cut 0 bases from V and 9 bases from J, with 7 bases between. Here the CDR3 reads CASSLEESEQFF. CDR3 nucleotides: TGCGCCAGCAGCTTGGAGGAGAGTGAGCAGTTCTTC. Variable domain in full (rest from reference TRBV5-1 and TRBJ2-1): KAGVTQTPRYLIKTRGQQVTLSCSPISGHRSVSWYQQTPGQGLQFLFEYFSETQRNKGNFPGRFSGRQFSNSRSEMNVSTLELGDSALYLCASSLEESEQFFGPGTRLTVL.

The chain is built from TRBV6-1 and TRBJ1-5; 9 bases align to TRBD1. The trim removed 7 bases at V and 8 bases at J, leaving 9 bases unmatched. There are 14 residues in the CDR3. CDR1 and CDR2 from the germline V gene are MNHNS and SASEGT. The CDR3 sequence is CASIHFGQGKPQHF. The CDR3 bases are TGTGCCAGCATTCACTTTGGACAGGGGAAGCCCCAGCATTTT.

The chain employs TRBV7-2 and TRBJ2-3; D is unresolved. This CDR3 contains 13 residues. V lost 5 bases and J 5 bases, leaving 11 bases between the germline ends. Germline V gene lookup returns CDR1 SGHTA and CDR2 FQGNSA. CDR3 coding DNA: TGTGCCAGCAGCCGCCCCGCCGGAGATACGCAGTATTTT. This sequence encodes CASSRPAGDTQYF.

This clone showed up just a few times. The J gene is TRBJ1-1, the V gene TRBV6-5; possibly TRBD1 for D (5 bases). V lost 7 bases and J 1 base, leaving 13 bases between the germline ends. Germline V gene lookup returns CDR1 MNHEY and CDR2 SVGAGI. There are 14 residues in the CDR3. CDR3 in DNA: TGTGCCAGCACCCCAGGACACTCGAACACTGAAGCTTTCTTT. Protein product: CASTPGHSNTEAFF.

The CDR3 bases are TGTGCCAGCAGCCCGCCCCCGCCGGGTGGGCAGTTCTTC. This codes for CASSPPPPGGQFF. This chain uses TRBV7-2 with TRBJ2-1; no clear D. V lost 5 bases, J lost 12 bases, and 17 bases lay in between. The CDR3 contains 13 residues. Germline V gene sequence: CDR1 SGHTA, CDR2 FQGNSA.

The count of this clone is one. This chain uses TRBV2 with TRBJ2-7, with 8 bases matching TRBD2. Germline CDR1 and CDR2: SNHLY and FYNNEI. With 7 bases clipped from V and 0 bases from J, the junction kept 5 bases outside the gene matches. This CDR3 is 14 amino acids long. In DNA form, the CDR3 reads TGTGCCAGCACGACTAGCGCCTTCTCCTACGAGCAGTACTTC. Translation gives CASTTSAFSYEQYF.

In DNA form, the CDR3 reads TGTGCCAGCAGCTCGGAGGGGCCGACTAGTTATAACGAGCAGTACTTC. Amino acid sequence: CASSSEGPTSYNEQYF. This chain connects TRBV5-4 to TRBJ2-7; D is possibly TRBD2 (6 bases). CDR1 is SGHNT and CDR2 is YYREEE in the germline V gene (reference sequence). The CDR3 extends over 16 amino acids. V dropped 3 bases and J dropped 5 bases, with 21 bases sitting between them.

This chain joins TRBV29-1 and TRBJ2-5, with 7 bases lining up with TRBD1. CDR3 length equals 15 residues. V trimming: 3 bases; J trimming: 4 bases; junction bases outside the gene matches: 11. From germline, CDR1 is SQVTM and CDR2 ANQGSEA. The CDR3 region is CSVDGVRGSIETQYF. CDR3 in DNA: TGCAGCGTTGATGGGGTCAGGGGGAGTATAGAGACCCAGTACTTC.

The V and J genes are TRBV28 and TRBJ2-2; 7 bases are a match to TRBD1. Germline V gene sequence: CDR1 MDHEN, CDR2 SYDVKM. After removal of 6 bases from V and 5 bases from J, the junction contained 15 bases not matched to a gene. CDR3 length: 17 amino acids. Written as DNA, the CDR3 is TGTGCCAGCAGGGGTATATTGAGGGGGCGTAATACCGGGGAGCTGTTTTTT. Protein product: CASRGILRGRNTGELFF.

The J gene is TRBJ1-1, the V gene TRBV18; D may be TRBD1 (6 bases). CDR1 and CDR2 (germline): KGHSH, LQKENI. The CDR3 has 15 amino acids. The V end was cut by 2 bases, the J end by 5 bases, with 15 bases between. The CDR3 loop reads CASSPATLRGTEAFF. CDR3 DNA: TGTGCCAGCTCACCAGCGACTCTTAGGGGGACTGAAGCTTTCTTT.